A single sample is the source of the 29 T cell receptor beta chains below, sequenced in a study of glioma-infiltrating T cells after dendritic cell vaccination. Described time point: after dendritic cell vaccination, including at tumor progression/relapse. Autologous tumor lysate was loaded overnight onto monocyte-derived dendritic cells grown less than 8 days with IL-4 and GM-CSF. This table comes from immunoSEQ multiplex PCR, and its TCRdb copy is limited to in-frame clones, with some not included. The profile shows a few thousand clones, around 81% of them singletons. The material sequenced was tumor tissue, taken after dendritic cell vaccination. All receptors derive from a human donor with glioblastoma.

The chain carries TRBV27 and TRBJ2-3; no firm D call. The CDR3 has 12 amino acids. Germline CDR1 reads MNHEY; CDR2 reads SMNVEV (reference sequence). The V and J ends lost 5 bases and 2 bases respectively, with 5 bases between them. The CDR3 region has the DNA TGTGCCAGCAGTCCTACCACAGATACGCAGTATTTT. Residues: CASSPTTDTQYF.

The chain joins TRBV6-1 to TRBJ1-3; D is uncertain. Germline CDR1 and CDR2: MNHNS and SASEGT. The germline V and J ends were trimmed by 5 bases and 0 bases, with 5 bases remaining between them. The length of the CDR3 is 13 residues. The CDR3 protein is CASSSSSGNTIYF. The CDR3 DNA reads as TGTGCCAGCAGTTCCAGCTCTGGAAACACCATATATTTT.

This clone was seen a few times. The chain is built from TRBV7-9 and TRBJ1-1; D might be TRBD1 (5 bases). Trimming shortened V by 5 bases and J by 4 bases, and 5 bases separated the two germline ends. CDR3 size: 11 residues. In germline, CDR1 is SEHNR, CDR2 FQNEAQ (reference sequence). The CDR3 DNA is TGTGCCAGCAGCAGGGGCACTGAAGCTTTCTTT. Residues: CASSRGTEAFF.

This clone was observed a few times. The chain employs TRBV21-1 and TRBJ2-7; the table's D gene call, TRBD1, was not cross checked with the DNA. TRBV21-1 is an annotated pseudogene. The CDR3 loop spans 16 amino acids. The DNA of the CDR3 is TGTGCCAGCAGCAAGGACAGGGGGCCTACCTCCTACGAGCAGTACTTC. Encoded protein: CASSKDRGPTSYEQYF.

V gene TRBV7-2 combines with J gene TRBJ1-5; 7 bases map to TRBD1. V trimming: 2 bases; J trimming: 3 bases; junction bases outside the gene matches: 4. This CDR3 spans 15 amino acids. CDR1 and CDR2 (germline): SGHTA, FQGNSA. The CDR3: CASSLFRGDNQPQHF. The CDR3, as DNA: TGTGCCAGCAGCTTATTCAGGGGGGACAATCAGCCCCAGCATTTT.

A single count supports this clone. This chain links TRBV7-3 with TRBJ2-1; 9 bases align to TRBD2. The trim removed 5 bases at V and 3 bases at J, leaving 5 bases unmatched. CDR1 SGHTA and CDR2 FQGTGA come from the germline V gene. The CDR3 has 15 amino acids. The CDR3 DNA follows: TGTGCCAGCAGCCACGGGACTAGCAACTACAATGAGCAGTTCTTC. It yields the protein CASSHGTSNYNEQFF.

This clone was seen a single time. The chain joins TRBV18 to TRBJ2-5; TRBD2 matches 7 bases. V was pared by 3 bases and J by 5 bases, with 6 bases of the junction left unmatched. The length of the CDR3 is 14 residues. Per germline, CDR1 KGHSH and CDR2 LQKENI. CDR3 DNA sequence: TGTGCCAGCTCACCTATGCAGGGAGGGGAGACCCAGTACTTC. Translating gives CASSPMQGGETQYF.

The chain has TRBV5-1 and TRBJ2-1, with TRBD2 matching over 14 bases. Germline-derived CDR1 and CDR2 are SGHRS and YFSETQ. The trim removed 4 bases at V and 1 base at J, leaving 4 bases unmatched. CDR3 length: 17 residues. The CDR3 reads CASSRGTSGRSYNEQFF. DNA of the CDR3: TGCGCCAGCAGCCGGGGGACTAGCGGGAGATCCTACAATGAGCAGTTCTTC. The full variable domain, with the rest looked up from reference TRBV5-1 and TRBJ2-1, is KAGVTQTPRYLIKTRGQQVTLSCSPISGHRSVSWYQQTPGQGLQFLFEYFSETQRNKGNFPGRFSGRQFSNSRSEMNVSTLELGDSALYLCASSRGTSGRSYNEQFFGPGTRLTVL.

This clone was found a few times. The J gene is TRBJ2-1, the V gene TRBV7-2; 13 positions match TRBD2. Germline V gene data show CDR1 as SGHTA and CDR2 as FQGNSA. There are 14 residues in the CDR3. Trimming at V came to 5 bases and at J to 9 bases, leaving 4 bases not matched to a gene. The CDR3 protein is CASSRTSGSGEQFF. In DNA, the CDR3 is TGTGCCAGCAGCCGGACTAGCGGGAGCGGTGAGCAGTTCTTC.

The chain couples TRBV7-8 to TRBJ2-4, with TRBD1 matching over 9 bases. CDR1 SGHVS and CDR2 FQNEAQ come from the germline V gene. Trimming at V came to 4 bases and at J to 0 bases, leaving 19 bases not matched to a gene. This CDR3 is built from 21 residues. CDR3 bases: TGTGCCAGCAGCTCCACGACAGGGGGACAGGGCCTCCAAATAGCCAAAAACATTCAGTACTTC. Its protein product is CASSSTTGGQGLQIAKNIQYF.

The chain carries TRBV18 and TRBJ1-2; D may be TRBD1 (6 bases). Germline V lookup: CDR1 KGHSH, CDR2 LQKENI. With 6 bases removed from V and 2 bases from J, the gap between germline ends came to 10 bases. This CDR3 is 13 amino acids long. This chain's CDR3 is CASSPDRNYGYTF. The CDR3 coding sequence is TGTGCCAGCTCCCCGGACAGAAACTATGGCTACACCTTC.

The chain uses TRBV11-3 and TRBJ2-2, with D perhaps matching TRBD2 (6 bases). Trimming left V 4 bases short and J 3 bases short, with 9 bases between. The CDR3 has 14 amino acids. Looked up from germline, CDR1 is SGHNT and CDR2 is YENEEA. Here the CDR3 DNA reads TGTGCCAGCAGCTCGGGACTTTACACCGGGGAGCTGTTTTTT. Its translation: CASSSGLYTGELFF.

The CDR3 DNA follows: TGTGCCAGCAGCTTAGCGCGGGGCTATGGCTACACCTTC. Translation gives CASSLARGYGYTF. The V and J genes are TRBV7-9 and TRBJ1-2; no definite D call. Per germline, CDR1 SEHNR and CDR2 FQNEAQ (reference sequence). CDR3 length equals 13 residues. Trimming removed 0 bases at V and 4 bases at J, with 6 bases between.

This CDR3 reads CASSVFDREGSYGYTF. The DNA of the CDR3 is TGTGCCAGCAGCGTATTTGACAGGGAAGGTAGCTATGGCTACACCTTC. The chain has TRBV9 and TRBJ1-2, with 7 bases that match TRBD1. V lost 1 base to trimming and J lost 4 bases; unmatched junction nucleotides: 10. Germline CDR1 reads SGDLS; CDR2 reads YYNGEE. The CDR3 is made up of 16 amino acids.

This chain connects TRBV2 to TRBJ2-2, with a possible D match to TRBD1 (5 bases). This CDR3 has 12 residues. V lost 6 bases and J lost 6, with 8 bases in between. The V gene's germline CDR1 is SNHLY and CDR2 FYNNEI. CDR3 sequence: CASRQQAGELFF. The DNA of the CDR3 is TGTGCCAGCAGGCAACAGGCCGGGGAGCTGTTTTTT.

The chain has TRBV5-1 and TRBJ1-3, with D maybe TRBD1 (5 bases). V lost 0 bases and J lost 4, with 8 bases in between. The CDR3 is 14 amino acids. Germline V lookup: CDR1 SGHRS, CDR2 YFSETQ. In DNA, the CDR3 is TGCGCCAGCAGCTTGGGGGGCACGGGAAACACCATATATTTT. This sequence encodes CASSLGGTGNTIYF.

This clone was seen just once. V gene TRBV28 combines with J gene TRBJ1-5; D is possibly TRBD1 (5 bases). The germline V gene has CDR1 MDHEN and CDR2 SYDVKM. The length of the CDR3 is 14 residues. V was clipped by 5 bases and J by 6 bases, with 14 bases between them. In DNA, the CDR3 is TGTGCCAGCAGTCCCTCCGGGGGGAGTCAGCCCCAGCATTTT. Residues: CASSPSGGSQPQHF.

J is TRBJ1-5 and V is TRBV10-2; 9 bases match TRBD1. This CDR3 is built from 16 residues. Germline loops: CDR1 WSHSY, CDR2 SAAADI. V lost 2 bases, J lost 6 bases, and 8 bases stayed unmatched. The CDR3 sequence is CASSEIGTGGSQPQHF. The CDR3 DNA sequence: TGCGCCAGCAGTGAGATTGGCACAGGGGGCAGTCAGCCCCAGCATTTT.

The genes are TRBV15 and TRBJ2-3; D uncertain. V was trimmed by 0 bases and J by 14 bases, leaving 6 bases between them. Germline V gene sequence: CDR1 LNHNV, CDR2 YYDKDF (reference sequence). The CDR3 extends over 10 amino acids. The CDR3 nucleotides read TGTGCCACCAGCAGAGATAGAGCGTATTTT. It translates to CATSRDRAYF.

About this clone itself: Its ends do not fully match the called genes, so a read error is possible. The rearrangement uses TRBV5-4 and TRBJ1-1; D perhaps matches TRBD1 (5 bases). Germline V lookup: CDR1 SGHNT, CDR2 YYREEE (reference sequence). The CDR3 contains 13 residues. The CDR3 protein is CASSSGGSTEAFF. The CDR3 DNA reads TGCGCCAGCAGCTCCGGGGGTTCCACTGAAGCTTTCTTT.

The chain carries TRBV4-3 and TRBJ1-2; D perhaps matches TRBD1 (6 bases). The CDR3 spans 13 residues. Trimming cost V 0 bases and J 5 bases, with 7 bases left between them. The germline gives CDR1 LGHNA, CDR2 YSLEER. The CDR3: CASSQDRGYGYTF. The CDR3 DNA reads TGCGCCAGCAGCCAAGACAGGGGTTATGGCTACACCTTC.

The chain joins TRBV7-9 to TRBJ1-5; 9 bases fit TRBD1. The J segment lost 1 base and the V segment lost 6 bases, leaving 7 bases of the junction unmatched. This CDR3 region has 16 residues. Germline V lookup: CDR1 SEHNR, CDR2 FQNEAQ (reference sequence). CDR3 sequence: CASSPGTGTSNQPQHF. CDR3 in DNA: TGTGCCAGCAGTCCCGGGACAGGGACCAGCAATCAGCCCCAGCATTTT.

The chain couples TRBV7-2 to TRBJ2-1, with D maybe TRBD2 (5 bases). V lost 6 bases and J 6 bases, leaving 18 bases between the germline ends. The germline V gene encodes CDR1 SGHTA and CDR2 FQGNSA. The CDR3 length is 15 residues. The CDR3 DNA is TGTGCCAGCAGGGACGTGAAGAGGGATCTCAATGAGCAGTTCTTC. Encoded protein: CASRDVKRDLNEQFF.

This chain joins TRBV7-8 and TRBJ1-3, with D perhaps TRBD1 (5 bases). The length of the CDR3 is 15 residues. CDR1 is SGHVS and CDR2 is FQNEAQ in the germline V gene. V gave up 4 bases and J gave up 1 base, with 11 bases separating them. The CDR3 nucleotides read TGTGCCAGCAGCTCGACAGTTTCTTCTGGAAACACCATATATTTT. Translation gives CASSSTVSSGNTIYF.

The chain uses TRBV6-5 and TRBJ1-1; D may be TRBD1 (6 bases). V lost 0 bases to trimming and J lost 10 bases, with 12 bases between them. The CDR3 covers 13 residues. CDR1 and CDR2 (germline): MNHEY, SVGAGI. The CDR3 protein is CASSYSDSPAAFF. CDR3 DNA sequence: TGTGCCAGCAGTTACTCGGACAGCCCCGCAGCTTTCTTT.

V usage is TRBV5-1 and J usage is TRBJ1-1; D not resolved. V gave up 0 bases and J gave up 4 bases, with 13 bases separating them. The CDR3 covers 15 residues. CDR1 and CDR2 from the germline V gene are SGHRS and YFSETQ. The CDR3 nucleotides read TGCGCCAGCAGCTTGGCCGAGGGCGGAATCACTGAAGCTTTCTTT. Its translation is CASSLAEGGITEAFF.

The chain is built from TRBV7-3 and TRBJ2-3, with 13 positions matching TRBD2. Germline values: CDR1 SGHTA, CDR2 FQGTGA. V shed 5 bases and J 5 bases; nucleotides not matched to a gene: 10. CDR3 length equals 17 residues. The CDR3 DNA sequence: TGTGCCAGCAGCGAATCAACTAGCGGGAGGGCGGTAGATACGCAGTATTTT. Protein product: CASSESTSGRAVDTQYF.

The chain is built from TRBV7-3 and TRBJ1-1, with 8 bases matching TRBD1. J lost 4 bases, V lost 0 bases, and 7 bases had no gene match. Germline V gene sequence: CDR1 SGHTA, CDR2 FQGTGA. The CDR3 has 16 residues. This chain's CDR3 is CASSLTSQGAPTEAFF. For the CDR3, the DNA is TGTGCCAGCAGCTTAACGTCGCAGGGGGCTCCCACTGAAGCTTTCTTT.

This chain uses TRBV7-2 with TRBJ2-2; 8 bases line up with TRBD1. CDR1 is SGHTA and CDR2 is FQGNSA in the germline V gene. The CDR3 runs 17 residues. Unmatched junction bases numbered 5, after V lost 1 base and J lost 1 base. CDR3 coding DNA: TGTGCCAGCAGCTTAGAGGACGGACAGGGGAACACCGGGGAGCTGTTTTTT. It encodes CASSLEDGQGNTGELFF. The full variable domain, with the rest looked up from reference TRBV7-2 and TRBJ2-2, is GAGVSQSPSNKVTEKGKDVELRCDPISGHTALYWYRQSLGQGLEFLIYFQGNSAPDKSGLPSDRFSAERTGGSVSTLTIQRTQQEDSAVYLCASSLEDGQGNTGELFFGEGSRLTVL.